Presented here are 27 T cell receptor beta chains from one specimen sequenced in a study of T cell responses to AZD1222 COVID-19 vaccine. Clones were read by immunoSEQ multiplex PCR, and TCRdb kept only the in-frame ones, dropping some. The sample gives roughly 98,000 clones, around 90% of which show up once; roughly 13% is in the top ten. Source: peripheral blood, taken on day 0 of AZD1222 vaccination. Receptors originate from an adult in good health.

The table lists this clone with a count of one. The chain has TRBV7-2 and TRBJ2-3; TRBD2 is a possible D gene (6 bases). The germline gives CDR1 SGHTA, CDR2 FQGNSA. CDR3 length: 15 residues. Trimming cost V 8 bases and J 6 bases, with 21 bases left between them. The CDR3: CASSLGRLAYDTQYF. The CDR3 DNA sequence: TGTGCCAGCTCCCTAGGGCGGCTAGCGTATGATACGCAGTATTTT. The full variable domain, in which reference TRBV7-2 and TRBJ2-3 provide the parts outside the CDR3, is GAGVSQSPSNKVTEKGKDVELRCDPISGHTALYWYRQSLGQGLEFLIYFQGNSAPDKSGLPSDRFSAERTGGSVSTLTIQRTQQEDSAVYLCASSLGRLAYDTQYFGPGTRLTVL.

CDR3 in amino acids: CASSHPQGYEQYF. In DNA, the CDR3 is TGTGCCAGTAGCCACCCACAGGGCTACGAGCAGTACTTC. The chain joins TRBV19 to TRBJ2-7, with D perhaps TRBD1 (6 bases). Germline V gives CDR1 LNHDA, CDR2 SQIVND (reference sequence). The CDR3 sequence is 13 residues long. Trimming took 6 bases from V and 3 from J, leaving 12 bases between them.

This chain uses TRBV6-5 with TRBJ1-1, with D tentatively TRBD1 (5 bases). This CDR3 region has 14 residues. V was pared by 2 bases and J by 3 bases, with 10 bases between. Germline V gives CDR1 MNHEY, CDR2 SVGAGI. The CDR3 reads CASSYRGGDTEAFF. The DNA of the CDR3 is TGTGCCAGCAGTTACCGGGGGGGTGACACTGAAGCTTTCTTT.

CDR3 DNA: TGTGCCAGCAGGCTCCGGGGGGGCGCAGATACGCAGTATTTT. Its protein product is CASRLRGGADTQYF. The chain links TRBV2 to TRBJ2-3; 8 positions match TRBD2. Germline V gene sequence: CDR1 SNHLY, CDR2 FYNNEI. V was clipped by 6 bases and J by 4 bases; unmatched bases: 6. The CDR3 has 14 amino acids.

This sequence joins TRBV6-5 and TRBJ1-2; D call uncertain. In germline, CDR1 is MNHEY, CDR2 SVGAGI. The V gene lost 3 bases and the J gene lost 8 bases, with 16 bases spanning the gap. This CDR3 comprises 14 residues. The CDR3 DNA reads TGTGCCAGCAGTTATGAAGCGCCGCCGTCCGGCTACACCTTC. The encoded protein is CASSYEAPPSGYTF.

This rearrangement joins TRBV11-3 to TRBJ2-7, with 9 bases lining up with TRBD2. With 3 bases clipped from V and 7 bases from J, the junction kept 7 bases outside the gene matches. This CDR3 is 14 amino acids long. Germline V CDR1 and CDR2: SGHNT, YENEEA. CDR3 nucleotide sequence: TGTGCCAGCAGCTTGAGGGCTAGCGGGACGGAGCAGTACTTC. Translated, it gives CASSLRASGTEQYF.

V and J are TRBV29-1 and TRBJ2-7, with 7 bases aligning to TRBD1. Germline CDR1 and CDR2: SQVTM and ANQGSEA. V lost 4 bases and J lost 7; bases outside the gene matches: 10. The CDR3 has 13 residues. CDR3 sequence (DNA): TGCAGCGTTGGCCAAGGGGGCTGGTGGGAGCAGTACTTC. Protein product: CSVGQGGWWEQYF.

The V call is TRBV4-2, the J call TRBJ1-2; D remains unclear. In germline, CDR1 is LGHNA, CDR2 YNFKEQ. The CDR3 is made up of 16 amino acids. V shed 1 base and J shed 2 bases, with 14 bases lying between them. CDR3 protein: CASSQASRTTNYGYTF. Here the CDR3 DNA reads TGTGCCAGCAGCCAAGCCTCCCGAACGACAAACTATGGCTACACCTTC.

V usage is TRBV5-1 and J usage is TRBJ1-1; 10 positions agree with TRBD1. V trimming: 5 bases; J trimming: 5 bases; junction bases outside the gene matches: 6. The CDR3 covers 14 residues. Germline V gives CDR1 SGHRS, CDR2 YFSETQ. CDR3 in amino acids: CASSRTGGETEAFF. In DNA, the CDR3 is TGCGCCAGCAGTCGGACAGGGGGAGAGACTGAAGCTTTCTTT. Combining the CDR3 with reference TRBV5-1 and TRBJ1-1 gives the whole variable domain KAGVTQTPRYLIKTRGQQVTLSCSPISGHRSVSWYQQTPGQGLQFLFEYFSETQRNKGNFPGRFSGRQFSNSRSEMNVSTLELGDSALYLCASSRTGGETEAFFGQGTRLTVV.

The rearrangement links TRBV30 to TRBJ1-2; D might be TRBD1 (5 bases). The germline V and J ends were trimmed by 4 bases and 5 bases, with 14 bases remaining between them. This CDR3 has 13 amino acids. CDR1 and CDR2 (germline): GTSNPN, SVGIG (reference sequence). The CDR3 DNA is TGTGCCTGGAACCGGGACGGATCATATGGCTACACCTTC. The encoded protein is CAWNRDGSYGYTF.

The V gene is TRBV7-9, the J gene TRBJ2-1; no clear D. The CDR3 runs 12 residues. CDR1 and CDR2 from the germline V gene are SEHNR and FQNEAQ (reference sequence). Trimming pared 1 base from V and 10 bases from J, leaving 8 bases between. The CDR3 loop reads CASSLVGEEQFF. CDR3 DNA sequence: TGTGCCAGCAGCTTAGTTGGCGAAGAGCAGTTCTTC. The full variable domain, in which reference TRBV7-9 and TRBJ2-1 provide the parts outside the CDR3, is DTGVSQNPRHKITKRGQNVTFRCDPISEHNRLYWYRQTLGQGPEFLTYFQNEAQLEKSRLLSDRFSAERPKGSFSTLEIQRTEQGDSAMYLCASSLVGEEQFFGPGTRLTVL.

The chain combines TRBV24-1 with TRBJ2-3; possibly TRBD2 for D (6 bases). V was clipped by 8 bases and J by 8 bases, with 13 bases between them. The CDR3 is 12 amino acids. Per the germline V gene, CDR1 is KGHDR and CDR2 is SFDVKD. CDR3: CATTSSEGTQYF. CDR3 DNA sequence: TGTGCCACCACCTCGTCGGAGGGTACGCAGTATTTT.

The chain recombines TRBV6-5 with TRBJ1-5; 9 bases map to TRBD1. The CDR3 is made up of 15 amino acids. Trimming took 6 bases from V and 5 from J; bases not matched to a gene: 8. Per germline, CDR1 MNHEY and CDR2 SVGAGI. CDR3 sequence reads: CASRLQGAVYQPQHF. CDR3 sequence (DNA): TGTGCCAGCAGACTACAGGGGGCCGTTTATCAGCCCCAGCATTTT.

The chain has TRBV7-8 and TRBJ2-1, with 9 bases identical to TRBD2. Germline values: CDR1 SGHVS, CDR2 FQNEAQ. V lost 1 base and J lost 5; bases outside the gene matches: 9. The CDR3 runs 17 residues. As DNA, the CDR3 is TGTGCCAGCAGCTTAGTAACGGGTCTAGCGGGGAACAATGAGCAGTTCTTC. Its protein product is CASSLVTGLAGNNEQFF.

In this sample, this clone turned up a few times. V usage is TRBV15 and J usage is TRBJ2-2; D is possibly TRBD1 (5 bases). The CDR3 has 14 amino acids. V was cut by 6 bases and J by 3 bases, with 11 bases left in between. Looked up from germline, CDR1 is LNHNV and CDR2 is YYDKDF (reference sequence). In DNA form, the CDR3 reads TGTGCCACCAGGCAGGGTTTAGACACCGGGGAGCTGTTTTTT. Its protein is CATRQGLDTGELFF.

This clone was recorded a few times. In DNA, the CDR3 is TGTGCCAGCTCACCTGGGGCAGGGGGCTACGAGCAGTACTTC. This codes for CASSPGAGGYEQYF. The chain combines TRBV18 with TRBJ2-7; 7 bases are a match to TRBD1. The CDR3 totals 14 residues. Germline loops: CDR1 KGHSH, CDR2 LQKENI. The V and J ends lost 3 bases and 3 bases, in that order; junction bases with no gene match: 5.

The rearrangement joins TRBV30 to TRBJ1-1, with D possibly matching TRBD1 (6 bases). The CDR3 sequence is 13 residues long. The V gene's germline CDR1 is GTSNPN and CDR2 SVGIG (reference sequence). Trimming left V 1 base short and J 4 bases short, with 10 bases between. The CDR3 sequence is CAWSEQGGTEAFF. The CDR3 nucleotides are TGTGCCTGGAGTGAACAGGGTGGCACTGAAGCTTTCTTT.

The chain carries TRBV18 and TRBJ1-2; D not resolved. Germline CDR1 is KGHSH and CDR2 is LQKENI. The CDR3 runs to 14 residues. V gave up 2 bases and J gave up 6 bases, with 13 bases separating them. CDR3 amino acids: CASSPSRSGDGYTF. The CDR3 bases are TGTGCCAGCTCACCATCGAGGAGTGGGGATGGCTACACCTTC.

The DNA of the CDR3 is TGCGCCAGCAGCCCGAGCCCAGGAGATTTCTCCGAGCAGTACTTC. Residues: CASSPSPGDFSEQYF. V usage is TRBV4-1 and J usage is TRBJ2-7; D not resolved. This CDR3 comprises 15 residues. V was cut by 4 bases and J by 6 bases, with 19 bases left in between. Germline CDR1 reads MGHRA; CDR2 reads YSYEKL.

In nucleotides, the CDR3 is TGTGCCACCAGCAGGCCCGGGACAGTTAATCAGCCCCAGCATTTT. It encodes CATSRPGTVNQPQHF. The chain carries TRBV15 and TRBJ1-5; 7 nucleotides line up with TRBD1. CDR3 length: 15 residues. The ends lost 3 bases at V and 4 bases at J; junction bases unmatched: 6. CDR1 LNHNV and CDR2 YYDKDF come from the germline V gene (reference sequence).

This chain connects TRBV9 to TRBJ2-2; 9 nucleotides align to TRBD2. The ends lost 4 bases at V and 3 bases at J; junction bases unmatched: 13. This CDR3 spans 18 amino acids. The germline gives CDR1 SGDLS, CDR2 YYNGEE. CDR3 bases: TGTGCCAGCAGCCCCCGGGGTAGCGGGAGCGGCTACACCGGGGAGCTGTTTTTT. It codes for CASSPRGSGSGYTGELFF.

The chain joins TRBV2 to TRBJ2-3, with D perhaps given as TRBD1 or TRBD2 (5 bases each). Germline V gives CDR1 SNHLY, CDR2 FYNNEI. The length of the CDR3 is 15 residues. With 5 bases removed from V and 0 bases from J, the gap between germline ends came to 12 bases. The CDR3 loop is CASSTGTRSTDTQYF. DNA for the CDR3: TGTGCCAGCAGTACCGGGACCCGAAGCACAGATACGCAGTATTTT.

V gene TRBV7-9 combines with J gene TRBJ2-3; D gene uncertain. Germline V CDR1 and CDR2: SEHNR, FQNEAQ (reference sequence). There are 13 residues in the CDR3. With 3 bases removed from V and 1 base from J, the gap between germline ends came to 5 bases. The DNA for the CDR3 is TGTGCCAGCAGCTTTGCTCGCACAGATACGCAGTATTTT. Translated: CASSFARTDTQYF.

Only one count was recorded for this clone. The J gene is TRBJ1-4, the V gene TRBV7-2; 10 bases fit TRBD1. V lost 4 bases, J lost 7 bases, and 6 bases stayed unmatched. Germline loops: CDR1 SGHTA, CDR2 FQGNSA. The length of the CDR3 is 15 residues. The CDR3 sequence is CASSSGTGVIEKLFF. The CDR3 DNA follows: TGTGCCAGCAGCTCCGGGACAGGGGTAATTGAAAAACTGTTTTTT.

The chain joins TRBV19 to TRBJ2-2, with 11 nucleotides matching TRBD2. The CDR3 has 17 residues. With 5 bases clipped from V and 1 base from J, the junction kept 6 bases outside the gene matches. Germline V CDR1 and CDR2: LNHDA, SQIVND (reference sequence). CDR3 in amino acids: CASSDLLAGGNTGELFF. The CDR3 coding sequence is TGTGCCAGTAGTGACCTTCTAGCGGGAGGGAACACCGGGGAGCTGTTTTTT.

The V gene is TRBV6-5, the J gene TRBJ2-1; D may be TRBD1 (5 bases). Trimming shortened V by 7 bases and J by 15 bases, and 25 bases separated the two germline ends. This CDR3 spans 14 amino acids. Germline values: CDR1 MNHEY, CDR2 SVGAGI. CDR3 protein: CASTPGPSQGSRFF. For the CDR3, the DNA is TGTGCCAGCACCCCAGGCCCCTCTCAGGGTTCGCGGTTCTTC.

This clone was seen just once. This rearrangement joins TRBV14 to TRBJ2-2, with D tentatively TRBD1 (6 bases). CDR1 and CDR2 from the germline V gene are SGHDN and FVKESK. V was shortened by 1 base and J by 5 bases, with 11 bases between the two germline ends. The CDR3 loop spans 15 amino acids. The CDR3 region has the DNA TGTGCCAGCAGCCAAGTGACAGGTCAAACCGGGGAGCTGTTTTTT. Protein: CASSQVTGQTGELFF.